This TCR beta chain was captured by sequencing in a study of T-cell reconstitution after alpha-beta-depleted transplantation in children. This clonotype has a handful of counts. Its antigen is unidentified. The junction departs from germline at one end; a sequencing error may be responsible. Points from the study as a whole: T-cell counts and diversity at one year post-transplant came mainly from newly produced T cells. Some patients' high day-60 TCRbeta diversity was traced to surviving recipient T cells and thymic progenitors. Where alpha-beta T cells came from about two months after transplant was reportedly several hundred expanded graft clones.

From germline, CDR1 is MNHEY and CDR2 SMNVEV (reference sequence). This CDR3 is 18 amino acids long. TCRbeta library preparation incorporated unique molecular identifiers. TCRdb analysed the PCR reads with MiXCR anew, one entry per CDR3 protein. The table records 95,000 to 150,000 distinct CDR3 sequences, roughly 24% of them present only once. The chain couples TRBV27 to TRBJ2-2, with unresolved D. Sequences were derived from PBMCs, mostly from graft donor cells, sampled 180 days after TCRalphabeta/CD19-depleted stem cell transplant. The sequence derives from a male patient aged 2 to 10 who had a stem cell transplant for chronic granulomatous disease, so the T cells may come from the graft donor. CDR3 protein: CASSLFPVRSSNTGELFF. The CDR3 coding sequence is TGTGCCAGCAGCTTATTTCCCGTCCGCTCGTCGAACACCGGGGAGCTGTTTTTT.